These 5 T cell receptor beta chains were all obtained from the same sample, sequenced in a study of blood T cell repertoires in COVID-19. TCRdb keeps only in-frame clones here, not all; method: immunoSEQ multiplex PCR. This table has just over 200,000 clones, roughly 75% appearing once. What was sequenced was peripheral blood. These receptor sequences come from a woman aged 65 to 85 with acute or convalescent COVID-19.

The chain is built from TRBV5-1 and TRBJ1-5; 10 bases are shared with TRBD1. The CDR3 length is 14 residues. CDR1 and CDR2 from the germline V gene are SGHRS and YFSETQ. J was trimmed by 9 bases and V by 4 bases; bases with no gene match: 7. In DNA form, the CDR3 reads TGCGCCAGCAGCCCGGGGACAGGGGACCTGCCCCAGCATTTT. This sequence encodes CASSPGTGDLPQHF.

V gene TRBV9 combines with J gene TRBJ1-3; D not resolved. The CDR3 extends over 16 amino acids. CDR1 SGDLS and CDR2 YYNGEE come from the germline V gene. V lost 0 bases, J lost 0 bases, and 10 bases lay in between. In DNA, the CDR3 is TGTGCCAGCAGCGTAGATGTGGCAGTCTCTGGAAACACCATATATTTT. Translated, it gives CASSVDVAVSGNTIYF.

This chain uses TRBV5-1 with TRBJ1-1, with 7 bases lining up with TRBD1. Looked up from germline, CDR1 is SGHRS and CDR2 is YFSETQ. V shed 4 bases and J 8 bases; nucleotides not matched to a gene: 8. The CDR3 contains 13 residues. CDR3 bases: TGCGCCAGCAGCGCAGGGGGTTTTAACGAAGCTTTCTTT. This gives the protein CASSAGGFNEAFF.

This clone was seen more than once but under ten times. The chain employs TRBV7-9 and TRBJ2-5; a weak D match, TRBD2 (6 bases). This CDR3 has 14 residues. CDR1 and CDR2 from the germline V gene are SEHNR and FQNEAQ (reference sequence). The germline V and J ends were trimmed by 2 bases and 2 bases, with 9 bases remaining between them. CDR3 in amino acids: CASSLFSGQETQYF. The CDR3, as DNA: TGTGCCAGCAGCTTATTTAGCGGTCAAGAGACCCAGTACTTC.

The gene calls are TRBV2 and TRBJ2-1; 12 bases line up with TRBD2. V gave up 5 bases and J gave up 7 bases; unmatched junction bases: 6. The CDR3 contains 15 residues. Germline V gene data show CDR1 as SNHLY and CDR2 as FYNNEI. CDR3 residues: CASSTRGLAGNEQFF. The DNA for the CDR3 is TGTGCCAGCAGTACCCGGGGACTAGCGGGTAATGAGCAGTTCTTC.